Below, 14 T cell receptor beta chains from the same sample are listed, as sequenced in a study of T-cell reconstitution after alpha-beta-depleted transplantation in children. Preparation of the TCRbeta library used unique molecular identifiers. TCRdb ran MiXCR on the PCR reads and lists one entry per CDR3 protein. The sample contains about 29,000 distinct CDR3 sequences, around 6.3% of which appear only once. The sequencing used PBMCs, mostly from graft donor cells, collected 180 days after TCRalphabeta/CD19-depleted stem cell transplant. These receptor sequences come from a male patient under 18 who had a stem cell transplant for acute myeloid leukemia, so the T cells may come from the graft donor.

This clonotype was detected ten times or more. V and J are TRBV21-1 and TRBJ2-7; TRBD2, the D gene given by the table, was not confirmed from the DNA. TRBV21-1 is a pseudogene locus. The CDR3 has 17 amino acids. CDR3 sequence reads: CASSKESKGTGTYEQYF. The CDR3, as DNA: TGTGCCAGCAGCAAAGAATCAAAGGGGACTGGAACCTACGAGCAGTACTTC.

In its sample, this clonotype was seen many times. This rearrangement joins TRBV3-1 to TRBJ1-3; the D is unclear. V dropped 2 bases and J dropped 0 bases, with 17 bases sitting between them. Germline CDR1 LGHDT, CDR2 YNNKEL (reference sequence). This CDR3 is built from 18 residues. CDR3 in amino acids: CASSQHPASASSGNTIYF. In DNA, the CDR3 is TGTGCCAGCAGCCAACACCCCGCCTCCGCCAGCTCTGGAAACACCATATATTTT.

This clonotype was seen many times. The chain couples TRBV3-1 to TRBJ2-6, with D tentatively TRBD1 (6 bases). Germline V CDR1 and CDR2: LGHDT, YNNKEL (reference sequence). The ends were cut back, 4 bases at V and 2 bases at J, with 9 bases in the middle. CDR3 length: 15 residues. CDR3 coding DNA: TGTGCCAGCAGCCCGCCAGGGGCTGGGGCCAACGTCCTGACTTTC. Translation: CASSPPGAGANVLTF.

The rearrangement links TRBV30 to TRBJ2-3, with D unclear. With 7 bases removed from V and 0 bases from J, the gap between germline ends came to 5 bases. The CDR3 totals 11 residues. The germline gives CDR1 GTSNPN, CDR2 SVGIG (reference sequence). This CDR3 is CALRSTDTQYF. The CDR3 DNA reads TGTGCCTTAAGAAGCACAGATACGCAGTATTTT.

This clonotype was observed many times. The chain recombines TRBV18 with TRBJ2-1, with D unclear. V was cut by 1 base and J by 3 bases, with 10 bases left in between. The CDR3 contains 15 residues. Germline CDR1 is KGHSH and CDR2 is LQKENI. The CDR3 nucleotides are TGTGCCAGCTCACCACTCGACTTCCTCTACAATGAGCAGTTCTTC. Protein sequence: CASSPLDFLYNEQFF.

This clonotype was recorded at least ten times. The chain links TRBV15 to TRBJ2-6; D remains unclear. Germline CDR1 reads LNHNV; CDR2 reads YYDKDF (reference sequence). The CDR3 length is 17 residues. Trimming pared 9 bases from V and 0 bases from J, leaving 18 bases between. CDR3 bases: TGTGCCACAGCAGACACCGCATCCTTCTCTGGGGCCAACGTCCTGACTTTC. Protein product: CATADTASFSGANVLTF.

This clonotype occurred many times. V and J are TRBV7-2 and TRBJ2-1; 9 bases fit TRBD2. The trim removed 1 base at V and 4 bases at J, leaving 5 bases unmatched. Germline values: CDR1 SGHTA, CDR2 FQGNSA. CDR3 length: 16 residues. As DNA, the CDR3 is TGTGCCAGCAGCTTAGTGAGTAGCGGGGGATACAATGAGCAGTTCTTC. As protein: CASSLVSSGGYNEQFF. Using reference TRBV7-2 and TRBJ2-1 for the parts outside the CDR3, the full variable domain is GAGVSQSPSNKVTEKGKDVELRCDPISGHTALYWYRQSLGQGLEFLIYFQGNSAPDKSGLPSDRFSAERTGGSVSTLTIQRTQQEDSAVYLCASSLVSSGGYNEQFFGPGTRLTVL.

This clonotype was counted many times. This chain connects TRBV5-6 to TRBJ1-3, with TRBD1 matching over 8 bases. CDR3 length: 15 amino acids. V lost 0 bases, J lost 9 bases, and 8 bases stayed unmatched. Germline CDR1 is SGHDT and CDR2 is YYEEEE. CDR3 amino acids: CASSLDNSGGTTIYF. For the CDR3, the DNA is TGTGCCAGCAGCTTGGATAATTCAGGGGGCACCACCATATATTTT.

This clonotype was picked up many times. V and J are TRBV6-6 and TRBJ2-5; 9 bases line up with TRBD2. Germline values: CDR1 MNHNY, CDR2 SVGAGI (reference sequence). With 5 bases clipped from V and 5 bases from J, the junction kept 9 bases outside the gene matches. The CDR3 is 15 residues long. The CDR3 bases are TGTGCCAGCAGTCCTACAGCGGGAGGAGGGGAGACCCAGTACTTC. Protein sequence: CASSPTAGGGETQYF.

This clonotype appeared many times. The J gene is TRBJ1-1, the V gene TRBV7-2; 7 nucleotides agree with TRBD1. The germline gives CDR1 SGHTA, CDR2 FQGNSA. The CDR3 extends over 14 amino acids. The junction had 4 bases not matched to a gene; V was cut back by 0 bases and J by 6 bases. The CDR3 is CASSLALGGPEAFF. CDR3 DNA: TGTGCCAGCAGCTTAGCATTAGGGGGCCCTGAAGCTTTCTTT.

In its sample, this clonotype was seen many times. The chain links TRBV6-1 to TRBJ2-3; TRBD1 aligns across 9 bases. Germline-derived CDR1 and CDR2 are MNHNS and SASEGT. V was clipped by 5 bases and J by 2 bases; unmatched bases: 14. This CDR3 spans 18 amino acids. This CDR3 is CASSPGTGLGAFTDTQYF. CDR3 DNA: TGTGCCAGCAGTCCCGGGACAGGGTTAGGGGCTTTCACAGATACGCAGTATTTT.

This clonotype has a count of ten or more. This chain's CDR3 is CASSPSGTSNPYEQYF. CDR3 nucleotide sequence: TGTGCCAGCAGCCCCTCCGGGACATCTAACCCCTACGAGCAGTACTTC. The rearrangement joins TRBV7-2 to TRBJ2-7; D possibly corresponds to TRBD1 (6 bases). Trimming left V 5 bases short and J 2 bases short, with 19 bases between. The CDR3 runs to 16 residues. CDR1 is SGHTA, CDR2 FQGNSA, per germline.

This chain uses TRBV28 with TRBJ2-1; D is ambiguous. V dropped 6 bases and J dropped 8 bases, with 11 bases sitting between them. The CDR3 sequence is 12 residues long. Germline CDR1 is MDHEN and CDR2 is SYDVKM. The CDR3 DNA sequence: TGTGCCAGCAGCTCCGAATACTATGAGCAGTTCTTC. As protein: CASSSEYYEQFF.

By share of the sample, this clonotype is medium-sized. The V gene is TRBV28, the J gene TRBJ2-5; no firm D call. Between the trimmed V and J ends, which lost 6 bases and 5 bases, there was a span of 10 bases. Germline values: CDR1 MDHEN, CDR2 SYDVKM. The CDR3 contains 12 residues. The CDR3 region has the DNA TGTGCCAGCAGCCTAGTCTGGGAGACCCAGTACTTC. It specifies CASSLVWETQYF.